The 2 T cell receptor beta chains presented below share a single source sample, sequenced in a study of cytotoxic CD8 clonotypes in ibrutinib-treated CLL. Data came from immunoSEQ multiplex PCR; TCRdb stores just in-frame clones and leaves some out. The sample yields about 24,000 clones, around four fifths seen once. This specimen consisted of PBMCs, obtained before ibrutinib treatment. All receptors derive from a human donor with chronic lymphocytic leukemia.

The chain couples TRBV5-1 to TRBJ2-3; 8 nucleotides match TRBD2. Germline V gives CDR1 SGHRS, CDR2 YFSETQ. The CDR3 consists of 16 residues. V was pared by 0 bases and J by 0 bases, with 3 bases of the junction left unmatched. The CDR3 loop is CASSLVVAGSTDTQYF. The CDR3 coding sequence is TGCGCCAGCAGCTTGGTGGTAGCGGGAAGCACAGATACGCAGTATTTT.

This clone has a handful of counts. The rearrangement joins TRBV2 to TRBJ2-2; D may be TRBD1 (6 bases). This CDR3 is built from 14 residues. The V and J ends lost 6 bases and 1 base respectively, with 9 bases between them. CDR1 is SNHLY, CDR2 FYNNEI, per germline. CDR3 region: CASSATGNTGELFF. CDR3 DNA sequence: TGTGCCAGCAGCGCGACAGGGAACACCGGGGAGCTGTTTTTT. The full variable domain, in which reference TRBV2 and TRBJ2-2 provide the parts outside the CDR3, is EPEVTQTPSHQVTQMGQEVILRCVPISNHLYFYWYRQILGQKVEFLVSFYNNEISEKSEIFDDQFSVERPDGSNFTLKIRSTKLEDSAMYFCASSATGNTGELFFGEGSRLTVL.